This T cell receptor (beta chain) is from a study of blood T cells in healthy people across ages. This clonotype has a handful of counts. The antigen is not known. For the second PCR, which ran for about 6 to 11 cycles, a sample-barcoded 5' primer and a J-beta primer mix were used. MiXCR, run by TCRdb on the 5' RACE reads, gives a single entry per CDR3 protein. In the table there are around 1,600,000 distinct CDR3 sequences, approximately 42% of which are singletons. From germline, CDR1 is DFQATT and CDR2 SNEGSKA (reference sequence). The CDR3 extends over 12 amino acids. The ends were cut back, 6 bases at V and 6 bases at J, with 15 bases in the middle. The study, taken as a whole, reports: Naive T cell percentage showed a strong correlation with the diversity of TCR beta.

This chain uses TRBV20-1 with TRBJ2-7; maybe TRBD1 (6 bases). This TCR came from a woman between 18 and 29 years old in good health. The source material was blood. The CDR3, as DNA: TGCAGTGCCCCTAAAACAGGGTCCGAGCAGTACTTC. The encoded protein is CSAPKTGSEQYF.